The following is a T cell receptor (beta chain) sequence with its context. The data were produced by immunoSEQ multiplex PCR, yet TCRdb's version contains in-frame clones alone and is incomplete. The table records approximately 130,000 clones, roughly nine tenths of them present only once. The sample comes from a study of T cell responses to AZD1222 COVID-19 vaccine. Pooling was applied to second doses at about 4 or about 12 weeks. The TCR sequence derives from an adult who received the AZD1222 COVID-19 vaccine. The sequencing here drew on peripheral blood, taken 28 days after the second AZD1222 dose.

CDR3 bases: TGTGCCAGCAGTGACTCTGCAGGGGGGAACTATGGCTACACCTTC. This translates into CASSDSAGGNYGYTF. The genes are TRBV6-4 and TRBJ1-2; 7 nucleotides align to TRBD1. The germline gives CDR1 MRHNA, CDR2 SNTAGT. The CDR3 spans 15 residues. After removal of 0 bases from V and 2 bases from J, the junction contained 3 bases not matched to a gene.